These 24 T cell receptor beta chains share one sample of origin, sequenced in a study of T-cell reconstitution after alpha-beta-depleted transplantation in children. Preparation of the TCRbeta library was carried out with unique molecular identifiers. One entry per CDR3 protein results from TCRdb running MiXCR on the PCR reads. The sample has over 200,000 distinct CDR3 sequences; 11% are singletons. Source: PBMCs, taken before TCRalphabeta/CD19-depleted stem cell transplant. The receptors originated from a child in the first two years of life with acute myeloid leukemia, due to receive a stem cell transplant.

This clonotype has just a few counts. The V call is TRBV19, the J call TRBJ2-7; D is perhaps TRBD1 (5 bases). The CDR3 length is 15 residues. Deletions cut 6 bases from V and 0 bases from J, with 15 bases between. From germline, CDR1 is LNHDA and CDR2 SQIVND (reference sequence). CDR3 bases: TGTGCCAGTAGCCCCGCCGACAGCGTCTCCTACGAGCAGTACTTC. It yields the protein CASSPADSVSYEQYF.

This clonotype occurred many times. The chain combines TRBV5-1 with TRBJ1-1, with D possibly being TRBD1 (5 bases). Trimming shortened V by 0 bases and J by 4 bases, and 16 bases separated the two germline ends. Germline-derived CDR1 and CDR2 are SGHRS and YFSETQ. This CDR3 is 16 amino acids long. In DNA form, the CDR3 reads TGCGCCAGCAGCTTGGTCGCAGGGCCGTGGGGCACTGAAGCTTTCTTT. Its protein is CASSLVAGPWGTEAFF.

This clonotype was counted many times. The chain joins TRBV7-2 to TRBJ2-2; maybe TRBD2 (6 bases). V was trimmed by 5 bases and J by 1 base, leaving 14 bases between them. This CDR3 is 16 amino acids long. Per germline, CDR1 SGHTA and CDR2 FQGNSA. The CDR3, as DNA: TGTGCCAGCAGCCCGAACGTGGGACTGAACACCGGGGAGCTGTTTTTT. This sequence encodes CASSPNVGLNTGELFF.

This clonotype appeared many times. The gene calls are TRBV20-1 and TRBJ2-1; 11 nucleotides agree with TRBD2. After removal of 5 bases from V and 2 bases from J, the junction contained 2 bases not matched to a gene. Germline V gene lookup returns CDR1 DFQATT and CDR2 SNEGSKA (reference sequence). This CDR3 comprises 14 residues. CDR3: CSARLAGPYNEQFF. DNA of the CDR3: TGCAGTGCTCGACTAGCGGGACCCTACAATGAGCAGTTCTTC.

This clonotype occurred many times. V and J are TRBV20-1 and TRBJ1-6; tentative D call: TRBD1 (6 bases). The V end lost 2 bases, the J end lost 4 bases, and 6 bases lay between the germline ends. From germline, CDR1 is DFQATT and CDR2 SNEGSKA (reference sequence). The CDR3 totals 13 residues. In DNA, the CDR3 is TGCAGTGCTAGACAGGGGTATAATTCACCCCTCCACTTT. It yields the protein CSARQGYNSPLHF.

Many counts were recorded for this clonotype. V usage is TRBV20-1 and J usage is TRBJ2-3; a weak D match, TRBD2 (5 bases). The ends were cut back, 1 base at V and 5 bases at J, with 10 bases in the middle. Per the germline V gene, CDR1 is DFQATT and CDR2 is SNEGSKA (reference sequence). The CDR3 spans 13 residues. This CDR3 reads CSARGTGIDTQYF. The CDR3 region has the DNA TGCAGTGCTAGAGGGACGGGAATAGATACGCAGTATTTT.

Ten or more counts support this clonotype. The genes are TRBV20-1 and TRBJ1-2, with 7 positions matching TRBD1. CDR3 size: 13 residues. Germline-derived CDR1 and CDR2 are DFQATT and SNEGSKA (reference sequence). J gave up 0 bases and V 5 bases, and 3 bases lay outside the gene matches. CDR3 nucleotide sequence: TGCAGTGCTGCCGGGACAGCTAACTATGGCTACACCTTC. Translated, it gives CSAAGTANYGYTF.

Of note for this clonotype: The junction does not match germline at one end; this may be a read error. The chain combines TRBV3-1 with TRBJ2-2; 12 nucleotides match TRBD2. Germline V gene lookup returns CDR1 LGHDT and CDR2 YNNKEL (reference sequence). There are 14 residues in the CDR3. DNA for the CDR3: TGTGCCAGCAGCGGACTAGCGGGAACCGTGGAGCTGTTTTTT. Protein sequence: CASSGLAGTVELFF. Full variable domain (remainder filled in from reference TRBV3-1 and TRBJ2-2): DTAVSQTPKYLVTQMGNDKSIKCEQNLGHDTMYWYKQDSKKFLKIMFSYNNKELIINETVPNRFSPKSPDKAHLNLHINSLELGDSAVYFCASSGLAGTVELFFGEGSRLTVL.

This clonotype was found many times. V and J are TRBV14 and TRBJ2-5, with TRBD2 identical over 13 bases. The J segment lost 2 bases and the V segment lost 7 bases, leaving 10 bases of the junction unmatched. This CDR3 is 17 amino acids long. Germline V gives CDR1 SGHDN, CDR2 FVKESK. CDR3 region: CASTTSGRAYSQETQYF. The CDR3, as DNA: TGTGCCAGCACCACTAGCGGGAGGGCTTACAGTCAAGAGACCCAGTACTTC.

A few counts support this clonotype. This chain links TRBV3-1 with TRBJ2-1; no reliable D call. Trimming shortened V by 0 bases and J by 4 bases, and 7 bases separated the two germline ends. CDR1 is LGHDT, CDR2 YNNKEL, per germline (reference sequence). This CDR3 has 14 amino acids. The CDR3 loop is CASSQDWQYNEQFF. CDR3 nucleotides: TGTGCCAGCAGCCAAGATTGGCAGTACAATGAGCAGTTCTTC.

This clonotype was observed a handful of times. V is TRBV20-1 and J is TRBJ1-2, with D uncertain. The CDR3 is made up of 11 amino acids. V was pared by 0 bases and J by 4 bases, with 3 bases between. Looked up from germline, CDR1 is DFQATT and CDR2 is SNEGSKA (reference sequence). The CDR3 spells CSARDLYGYTF. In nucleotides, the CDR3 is TGCAGTGCTAGAGATCTCTATGGCTACACCTTC.

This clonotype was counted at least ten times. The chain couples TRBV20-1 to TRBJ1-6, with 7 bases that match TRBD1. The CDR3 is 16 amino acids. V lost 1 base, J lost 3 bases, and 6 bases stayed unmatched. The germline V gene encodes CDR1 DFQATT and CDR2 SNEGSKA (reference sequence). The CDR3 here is CSARGAPGGYNSPLHF. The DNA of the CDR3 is TGCAGTGCTAGAGGGGCCCCAGGGGGCTATAATTCACCCCTCCACTTT.

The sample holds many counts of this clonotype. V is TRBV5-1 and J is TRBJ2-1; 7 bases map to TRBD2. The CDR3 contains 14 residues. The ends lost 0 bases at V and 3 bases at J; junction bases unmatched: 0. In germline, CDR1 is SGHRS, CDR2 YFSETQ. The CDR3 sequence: CASSLASGYNEQFF. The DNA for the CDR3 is TGCGCCAGCAGCTTGGCTAGCGGCTACAATGAGCAGTTCTTC.

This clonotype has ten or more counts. CDR3 sequence (DNA): TGTGCCAGCTCTTCCAGCTCCTATAATTCACCCCTCCACTTT. Translation: CASSSSSYNSPLHF. This chain links TRBV18 with TRBJ1-6; D gene unclear. V was shortened by 6 bases and J by 0 bases, with 6 bases between the two germline ends. Germline V lookup: CDR1 KGHSH, CDR2 LQKENI. The CDR3 is made up of 14 amino acids.

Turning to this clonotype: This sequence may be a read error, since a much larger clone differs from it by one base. The CDR3 nucleotides are TGTGCCAGCAGGCCCGCGACTGGGAGCTCCTACATTGAGCAGTTCTTC. Residues: CASRPATGSSYIEQFF. This chain uses TRBV9 with TRBJ2-1; maybe TRBD2 (5 bases). Germline V gene sequence: CDR1 SGDLS, CDR2 YYNGEE. The length of the CDR3 is 16 residues. The variable domain in full, completed from reference TRBV9 and TRBJ2-1, reads DSGVTQTPKHLITATGQRVTLRCSPRSGDLSVYWYQQSLDQGLQFLIQYYNGEERAKGNILERFSAQQFPDLHSELNLSSLELGDSALYFCASRPATGSSYIEQFFGPGTRLTVL.

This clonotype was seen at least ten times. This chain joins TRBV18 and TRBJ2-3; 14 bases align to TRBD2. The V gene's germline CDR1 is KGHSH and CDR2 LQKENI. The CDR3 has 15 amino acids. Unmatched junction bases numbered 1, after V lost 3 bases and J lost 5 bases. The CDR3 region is CASSPGLAGEDTQYF. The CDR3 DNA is TGTGCCAGCTCACCGGGACTAGCGGGAGAAGATACGCAGTATTTT.

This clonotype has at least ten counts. The CDR3 bases are TGTGCCATCAGTGTAAATACAGGGTTGGGAGAGACCCAGTACTTC. Amino acid sequence: CAISVNTGLGETQYF. The chain couples TRBV10-3 to TRBJ2-5, with D maybe TRBD1 (6 bases). V was shortened by 4 bases and J by 4 bases, with 16 bases between the two germline ends. There are 15 residues in the CDR3. From germline, CDR1 is ENHRY and CDR2 SYGVKD.

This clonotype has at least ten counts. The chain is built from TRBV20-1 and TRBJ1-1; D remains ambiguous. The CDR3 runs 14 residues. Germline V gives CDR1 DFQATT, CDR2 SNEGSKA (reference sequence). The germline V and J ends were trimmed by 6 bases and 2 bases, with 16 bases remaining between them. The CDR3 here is CSAPREGQNTEAFF. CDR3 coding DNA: TGCAGTGCCCCCAGAGAAGGGCAAAACACTGAAGCTTTCTTT.

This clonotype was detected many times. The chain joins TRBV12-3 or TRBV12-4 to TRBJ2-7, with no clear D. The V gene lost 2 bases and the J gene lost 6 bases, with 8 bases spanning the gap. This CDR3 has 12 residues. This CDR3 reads CASSLNRFEQYF. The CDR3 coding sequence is TGTGCCAGCAGTTTAAACCGATTCGAGCAGTACTTC.

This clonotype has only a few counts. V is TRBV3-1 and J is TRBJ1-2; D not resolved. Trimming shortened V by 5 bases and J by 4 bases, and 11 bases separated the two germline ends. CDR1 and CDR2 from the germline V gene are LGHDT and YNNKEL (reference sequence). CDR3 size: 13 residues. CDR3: CASSGGDTYGYTF. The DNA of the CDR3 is TGTGCCAGCAGCGGTGGGGATACCTATGGCTACACCTTC.

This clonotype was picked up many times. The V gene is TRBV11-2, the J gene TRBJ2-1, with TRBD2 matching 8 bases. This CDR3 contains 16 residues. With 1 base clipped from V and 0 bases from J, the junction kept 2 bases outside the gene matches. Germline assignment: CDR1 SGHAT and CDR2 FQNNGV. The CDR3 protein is CASSLAGGRSYNEQFF. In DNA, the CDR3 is TGTGCCAGCAGCTTAGCGGGGGGGCGCTCCTACAATGAGCAGTTCTTC. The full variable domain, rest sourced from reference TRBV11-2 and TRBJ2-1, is EAGVAQSPRYKIIEKRQSVAFWCNPISGHATLYWYQQILGQGPKLLIQFQNNGVVDDSQLPKDRFSAERLKGVDSTLKIQPAKLEDSAVYLCASSLAGGRSYNEQFFGPGTRLTVL.

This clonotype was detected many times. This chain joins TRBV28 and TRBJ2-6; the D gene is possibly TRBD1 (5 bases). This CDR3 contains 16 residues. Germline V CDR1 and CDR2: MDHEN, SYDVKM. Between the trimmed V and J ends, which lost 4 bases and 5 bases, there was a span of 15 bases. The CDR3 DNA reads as TGTGCCAGCAGTTGGGTAGGGGCCGAAAGGGCCAACGTCCTGACTTTC. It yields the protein CASSWVGAERANVLTF.

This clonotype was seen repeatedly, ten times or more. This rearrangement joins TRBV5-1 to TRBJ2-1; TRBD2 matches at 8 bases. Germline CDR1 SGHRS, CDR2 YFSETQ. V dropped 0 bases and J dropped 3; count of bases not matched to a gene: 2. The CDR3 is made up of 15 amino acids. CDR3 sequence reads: CASSLELADYNEQFF. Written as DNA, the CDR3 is TGCGCCAGCAGCTTGGAACTAGCGGACTACAATGAGCAGTTCTTC.

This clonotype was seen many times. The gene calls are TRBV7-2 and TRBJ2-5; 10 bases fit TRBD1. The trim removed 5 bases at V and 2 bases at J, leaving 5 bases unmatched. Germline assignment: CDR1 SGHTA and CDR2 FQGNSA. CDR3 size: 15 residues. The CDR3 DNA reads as TGTGCCAGCAGCCGGACAGGGGGTCTACAAGAGACCCAGTACTTC. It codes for CASSRTGGLQETQYF.